This is a list of T cell receptor beta chains from one sample in a study of T cell responses to AZD1222 COVID-19 vaccine. Some clones are missing from TCRdb's copy, which holds only in-frame ones; the method was immunoSEQ multiplex PCR. The sample lists about 150,000 clones, more than 75% seen once, with roughly 9.7% in the top ten. The material was peripheral blood, obtained 28 days after the second AZD1222 dose. These receptors came from an adult who received the AZD1222 COVID-19 vaccine. Each CDR3 is given with its conserved first and last residue. A D gene is named only where the DNA matches it firmly. Clone size is given for some rows only: seen once, a few or many times, or a class if the clone is expanded.

D gene	V gene	J gene	clone size	CDR3 DNA	CDR3 protein
TRBD2	TRBV7-3	TRBJ2-3	.	TGTGCCAGCAGCTTAATCGGGCGGGAGAATTCAGCAGATACGCAGTATTTT	CASSLIGRENSADTQYF
.	TRBV12-3/TRBV12-4	TRBJ2-7	few	TGTGCCATCGGTGTCTCTTATACCTACGAGCAGTACTTC	CAIGVSYTYEQYF
TRBD2	TRBV11-2	TRBJ2-7	.	TGTGCCAGCAGCCAGTTCGGCGGGAGGGCGAGCGAGCAGTACTTC	CASSQFGGRASEQYF
TRBD1	TRBV24-1	TRBJ2-2	.	TGTGCCACCAGTGATTTGGCGGTCCAGGGGGCCGGGGAGCTGTTTTTT	CATSDLAVQGAGELFF
TRBD2	TRBV10-3	TRBJ2-1	.	TGTGCCATCACTGGGACTAGCGGGACCAATGAGCAGTTCTTC	CAITGTSGTNEQFF
TRBD1	TRBV7-3	TRBJ2-5	.	TGTGCCAGCAGCGCGACAGGGTACCAAGAGACCCAGTACTTC	CASSATGYQETQYF
.	TRBV7-2	TRBJ1-6	.	TGTGCCAGCAGCGCGACACGGTCGGATTCACCCCTCCACTTT	CASSATRSDSPLHF
TRBD1	TRBV19	TRBJ1-3	.	TGTGCCAGTAGTACGTCCGCCGGGACAGGGGGCTCTGGAAACACCATATATTTT	CASSTSAGTGGSGNTIYF
TRBD2	TRBV4-1	TRBJ2-7	.	TGCGCCAGCAGCCAAGATTTTTGGACGGCGGGAGGAGACGAGCAGTACTTC	CASSQDFWTAGGDEQYF
.	TRBV21-1	TRBJ1-5	.	TGTGCCAGCAGCAAAGGAAGACAGAGGTCTCATCAGCCCCAGCATTTT	CASSKGRQRSHQPQHF